The rows below give T cell receptor beta chains drawn from one sample of a study of regulatory T cells in long-lasting Graves disease. One entry per CDR3 protein, called by TCRdb with MiXCR from the multiplex PCR reads. Of some 250,000 distinct CDR3 sequences listed, 18% are singletons. These data were likewise used in another study, on T cells in Graves' hyperthyroidism and ophthalmopathy.

This sample comprised peripheral blood mononuclear cells (PBMCs), obtained at new diagnosis, from a patient treated with antithyroid drugs. The receptor source for this set is a woman in her twenties or thirties with Graves disease. Both conserved end residues are part of each CDR3. A D gene is named only where the DNA matches it firmly. The size field is filled for only some rows; it gives once, few, many or a size class.

V gene	J gene	D gene	clone size	CDR3 protein	CDR3 DNA
TRBV6-1	TRBJ1-1	.	many	CASYKGQYTEAFF	TGTGCCAGCTACAAGGGACAATACACTGAAGCTTTCTTT
TRBV7-9	TRBJ2-5	.	.	CASSSRDFHQETQYF	TGTGCCAGCAGCTCCCGGGACTTCCATCAAGAGACCCAGTACTTC
TRBV29-1	TRBJ1-5	TRBD1	many	CSVRATGYDQPQHF	TGCAGCGTTAGAGCGACAGGGTATGATCAGCCCCAGCATTTT
TRBV11-2	TRBJ2-7	.	many	CASSQNRNAAIPTTYEQYF	TGTGCCAGCAGCCAAAACCGGAACGCCGCCATCCCCACAACCTACGAGCAGTACTTC
TRBV5-4	TRBJ1-1	.	.	CASSLPYRSTEAFF	TGTGCCAGCAGCTTGCCGTACAGAAGCACTGAAGCTTTCTTT
TRBV19	TRBJ2-7	.	.	CASRPGTNYEQYF	TGTGCCAGTCGGCCTGGTACTAACTACGAGCAGTACTTC
TRBV2	TRBJ2-2	.	many	CASSPFIGELFF	TGTGCCAGCAGCCCTTTTATCGGGGAGCTGTTTTTT
TRBV12-5	TRBJ2-2	.	few	CASGLAGAGELFF	TGTGCTAGTGGTTTGGCGGGGGCCGGGGAGCTGTTTTTT
TRBV11-2	TRBJ1-1	.	many	CASSLEMRGTEAFF	TGTGCCAGCAGCTTAGAGATGAGGGGAACTGAAGCTTTCTTT
TRBV4-1	TRBJ1-4	TRBD1	few	CASSHHSRQGDEKLFF	TGCGCCAGCAGCCACCACTCTCGACAGGGAGATGAAAAACTGTTTTTT
TRBV4-2	TRBJ1-2	.	.	CASSQDVVLANYGYTF	TGTGCCAGCAGCCAGGACGTAGTGCTGGCCAACTATGGCTACACCTTC
TRBV7-9	TRBJ2-7	.	many	CASSLEVTGGDEQYF	TGTGCCAGCAGCTTAGAGGTGACAGGAGGAGACGAGCAGTACTTC
TRBV6-2/TRBV6-3	TRBJ1-5	.	.	CAGSYFLHPRGNQPQHF	TGTGCCGGCAGTTACTTTCTACACCCCAGGGGCAATCAGCCCCAGCATTTT
TRBV3-1	TRBJ1-2	.	many	CASKGMEVYGYTF	TGTGCCAGCAAGGGGATGGAGGTCTATGGCTACACCTTC
TRBV6-5	TRBJ2-2	TRBD1	many	CASSYSGQGGTGELFF	TGTGCCAGCAGTTACTCGGGACAGGGAGGCACCGGGGAGCTGTTTTTT
TRBV19	TRBJ2-1	.	few	CASSIDGRFKQFF	TGTGCCAGTAGTATAGATGGGCGTTTCAAGCAGTTCTTC
TRBV6-2/TRBV6-3	TRBJ1-2	.	.	CASSYQTYGYTF	TGTGCCAGCAGTTATCAGACCTATGGCTACACCTTC
TRBV20-1	TRBJ2-5	.	many	CSARSGAQETQYF	TGCAGTGCTAGGTCCGGGGCTCAAGAGACCCAGTACTTC
TRBV20-1	TRBJ1-5	.	many	CSAIEDRNQPQHF	TGCAGTGCTATAGAGGACCGAAATCAGCCCCAGCATTTT
TRBV27	TRBJ1-4	.	few	CASSFIRSEGEKLFF	TGTGCCAGCAGTTTTATCCGCAGTGAAGGCGAAAAACTGTTTTTT
TRBV15	TRBJ1-2	.	many	CATSRVQNSKYREGYGYTF	TGTGCCACCAGCAGAGTCCAGAATTCTAAATACCGAGAAGGCTATGGCTACACCTTC
TRBV6-1	TRBJ1-1	.	many	CASILSSLTEAFF	TGTGCCAGCATATTGAGCAGCCTCACTGAAGCTTTCTTT
TRBV13	TRBJ2-1	TRBD2	.	CASSVTSGGAPQQFF	TGTGCCAGCAGCGTGACTAGCGGGGGGGCTCCGCAGCAGTTCTTC
TRBV5-1	TRBJ2-3	TRBD1	many	CASAIEQGSYADTQYF	TGCGCCAGCGCCATAGAACAGGGGTCTTATGCAGATACGCAGTATTTT
TRBV2	TRBJ1-1	TRBD1	many	CASGSGAGGAFF	TGTGCCAGCGGGTCAGGGGCAGGGGGAGCTTTCTTT
TRBV20-1	TRBJ2-1	TRBD2	many	CSARESGGDHNEQFF	TGCAGTGCTAGAGAAAGCGGGGGGGACCACAATGAGCAGTTCTTC
TRBV5-1	TRBJ2-2	.	.	CASSPIGGELFF	TGCGCCAGCAGCCCAATAGGAGGGGAGCTGTTTTTT
TRBV5-1	TRBJ2-1	TRBD1	many	CASSFGQGRNEQFF	TGCGCCAGCAGCTTTGGACAGGGTCGGAATGAGCAGTTCTTC